The 26 T cell receptor beta chains presented below share a single source sample, sequenced in a study of neoadjuvant anti-PD-1 for oral cavity cancer. TCRdb keeps only in-frame clones here, not all; method: immunoSEQ multiplex PCR. The table records about 6,800 clones, just under 75% of them present only once. This material consisted of PBMCs, taken before nivolumab (anti-PD-1) treatment. The receptors derive from a person aged 35-80 years with oral cavity squamous cell carcinoma.

V and J are TRBV6-1 and TRBJ2-5; 13 bases are a match to TRBD2. Losses at the gene ends were 5 bases for V and 4 bases for J; bases not matched to a gene: 4. CDR1 MNHNS and CDR2 SASEGT come from the germline V gene. This CDR3 is built from 15 residues. The CDR3 region is CASSSTSGGVETQYF. CDR3 in DNA: TGTGCCAGCAGTTCCACTAGCGGGGGGGTAGAGACCCAGTACTTC.

J is TRBJ2-7 and V is TRBV4-1; TRBD1 is a possible D gene (5 bases). The CDR3 consists of 14 residues. V was clipped by 2 bases and J by 1 base, with 9 bases between them. The germline V gene has CDR1 MGHRA and CDR2 YSYEKL. For the CDR3, the DNA is TGCGCCAGCAGCCAACTAGGGGAATCCTACGAGCAGTACTTC. The encoded protein is CASSQLGESYEQYF.

The chain joins TRBV7-2 to TRBJ2-3; 8 positions agree with TRBD1. This CDR3 is built from 15 residues. Germline V lookup: CDR1 SGHTA, CDR2 FQGNSA. Unmatched junction bases numbered 6, after V lost 2 bases and J lost 5 bases. This CDR3 reads CASSLRTGLEDTQYF. Written as DNA, the CDR3 is TGTGCCAGCAGCTTACGGACAGGGTTGGAAGATACGCAGTATTTT.

In this sample, this clone turned up a few times. This sequence joins TRBV6-5 and TRBJ1-2, with TRBD1 matching 7 bases. The CDR3 sequence is 15 residues long. The V gene's germline CDR1 is MNHEY and CDR2 SVGAGI. V lost 0 bases, J lost 6 bases, and 7 bases stayed unmatched. The CDR3 sequence: CASSYSMIDRDGYTF. The CDR3 nucleotides read TGTGCCAGCAGTTACTCGATGATCGACAGGGATGGCTACACCTTC.

This chain links TRBV29-1 with TRBJ2-7; a weak D match, TRBD1 (6 bases). The CDR3 is 13 amino acids. The germline CDR1 and CDR2 sequences are SQVTM and ANQGSEA. Trimming shortened V by 3 bases and J by 1 base, and 10 bases separated the two germline ends. The CDR3 sequence: CSVELGQSYEQYF. CDR3 DNA sequence: TGCAGCGTTGAGTTAGGACAGTCCTACGAGCAGTACTTC.

This sequence joins TRBV11-2 and TRBJ1-2; D gene ambiguous. Germline CDR1 SGHAT, CDR2 FQNNGV. The CDR3 spans 13 residues. The V and J ends lost 3 bases and 3 bases respectively, with 8 bases between them. The CDR3 DNA sequence: TGTGCCAGCAGCTTTTCCGGAGACTATGGCTACACCTTC. Its translation: CASSFSGDYGYTF.

This sequence joins TRBV5-1 and TRBJ2-5, with 12 bases aligning to TRBD2. Germline V lookup: CDR1 SGHRS, CDR2 YFSETQ. CDR3 size: 15 residues. The junction had 7 bases not matched to a gene; V was cut back by 5 bases and J by 5 bases. The DNA for the CDR3 is TGCGCCAGCAGTTCACGACTAGCGGGGGACGAGACCCAGTACTTC. As protein: CASSSRLAGDETQYF.

This chain links TRBV7-2 with TRBJ1-1, with a weak D call TRBD1 (6 bases). The CDR3 spans 15 residues. With 2 bases removed from V and 6 bases from J, the gap between germline ends came to 16 bases. Germline V CDR1 and CDR2: SGHTA, FQGNSA. The CDR3 loop reads CASSLWGLTGSEAFF. Here the CDR3 DNA reads TGTGCCAGCAGCTTATGGGGGCTAACGGGCTCTGAAGCTTTCTTT.

This chain links TRBV5-8 with TRBJ2-5, with no clear D. The V gene lost 0 bases and the J gene lost 6 bases, with 12 bases spanning the gap. Germline-derived CDR1 and CDR2 are SGHTS and YDEGEE. This CDR3 is 14 amino acids long. The CDR3 sequence: CASSLEPPRQTQYF. In DNA form, the CDR3 reads TGTGCCAGCAGCTTGGAACCGCCCCGGCAGACCCAGTACTTC. Using reference TRBV5-8 and TRBJ2-5 for the parts outside the CDR3, the full variable domain is EAGVTQSPTHLIKTRGQQATLRCSPISGHTSVYWYQQALGLGLQFLLWYDEGEERNRGNFPPRFSGRQFPNYSSELNVNALELEDSALYLCASSLEPPRQTQYFGPGTRLLVL.

The chain carries TRBV9 and TRBJ2-7, with 13 positions matching TRBD2. Germline V lookup: CDR1 SGDLS, CDR2 YYNGEE. J gave up 0 bases and V 3 bases, and 3 bases lay outside the gene matches. The CDR3 consists of 16 residues. In DNA form, the CDR3 reads TGTGCCAGCAGCGGGGGACTAGCGGGGAGCTCCTACGAGCAGTACTTC. Amino acid sequence: CASSGGLAGSSYEQYF.

The rearrangement links TRBV5-1 to TRBJ2-1; D may be TRBD2 (7 bases). The germline V and J ends were trimmed by 0 bases and 7 bases, with 11 bases remaining between them. Looked up from germline, CDR1 is SGHRS and CDR2 is YFSETQ. There are 14 residues in the CDR3. CDR3 nucleotides: TGCGCCAGCAGCTTGGCGGGGGGCATGAATGAGCAGTTCTTC. Its protein is CASSLAGGMNEQFF.

The genes are TRBV27 and TRBJ2-3, with D perhaps matching TRBD2 (6 bases). The CDR3 is 13 amino acids. Trimming took 3 bases from V and 4 from J, leaving 8 bases between them. Germline V gene data show CDR1 as MNHEY and CDR2 as SMNVEV (reference sequence). Here the CDR3 reads CASSFGLPDTQYF. DNA for the CDR3: TGTGCCAGCAGTTTCGGACTACCAGATACGCAGTATTTT.

The rearrangement joins TRBV5-1 to TRBJ2-3; TRBD2 matches 9 bases. Germline V lookup: CDR1 SGHRS, CDR2 YFSETQ. The CDR3 totals 16 residues. With V trimmed by 0 bases and J by 5 bases, 7 bases remained unmatched. DNA for the CDR3: TGCGCCAGCAGCTTGGCTGCGGGGGGGCGGTTAGATACGCAGTATTTT. As protein: CASSLAAGGRLDTQYF.

The chain joins TRBV25-1 to TRBJ1-6; a possible D gene is TRBD1 (5 bases). The germline V gene has CDR1 MGHDK and CDR2 SYGVNS. V was pared by 5 bases and J by 5 bases, with 10 bases between. This CDR3 has 14 residues. This chain's CDR3 is CASSIGVNNSPLHF. In DNA, the CDR3 is TGTGCCAGCAGTATAGGGGTTAATAATTCACCCCTCCACTTT.

This clone was found a few times. The chain combines TRBV5-4 with TRBJ2-3; D gene ambiguous. Looked up from germline, CDR1 is SGHNT and CDR2 is YYREEE (reference sequence). There are 13 residues in the CDR3. V lost 4 bases and J 2 bases, leaving 8 bases between the germline ends. CDR3 amino acids: CASSPQTTDTQYF. Written as DNA, the CDR3 is TGTGCCAGCAGCCCCCAGACCACAGATACGCAGTATTTT.

V gene TRBV4-3 combines with J gene TRBJ2-3; TRBD2 matches at 8 bases. This CDR3 region has 17 residues. The V segment lost 4 bases and the J segment 5 bases; nucleotides outside the gene matches: 14. Per the germline V gene, CDR1 is LGHNA and CDR2 is YSLEER. The CDR3 is CASSPIPRGGGRDTQYF. DNA for the CDR3: TGCGCCAGCAGCCCCATCCCCCGGGGGGGTGGAAGAGATACGCAGTATTTT.

The chain is built from TRBV5-1 and TRBJ2-5; no clear D. The CDR3 is made up of 13 amino acids. Per germline, CDR1 SGHRS and CDR2 YFSETQ. The V end was cut by 4 bases, the J end by 5 bases, with 12 bases between. CDR3 coding DNA: TGCGCCAGCAGCGTTAACTTGGGGGAGACCCAGTACTTC. Amino acids: CASSVNLGETQYF. Variable domain in full (rest from reference TRBV5-1 and TRBJ2-5): KAGVTQTPRYLIKTRGQQVTLSCSPISGHRSVSWYQQTPGQGLQFLFEYFSETQRNKGNFPGRFSGRQFSNSRSEMNVSTLELGDSALYLCASSVNLGETQYFGPGTRLLVL.

This sequence joins TRBV5-1 and TRBJ2-2; TRBD1 might be the D (5 bases). The CDR3 loop spans 14 amino acids. V lost 3 bases and J 0 bases, leaving 6 bases between the germline ends. CDR1 SGHRS and CDR2 YFSETQ come from the germline V gene. The CDR3 here is CASSSTANTGELFF. The CDR3 nucleotides read TGCGCCAGCAGCTCGACAGCGAACACCGGGGAGCTGTTTTTT.

The gene calls are TRBV28 and TRBJ1-5; 8 nucleotides align to TRBD1. With V trimmed by 3 bases and J by 0 bases, 16 bases remained unmatched. Germline loops: CDR1 MDHEN, CDR2 SYDVKM. This CDR3 region has 20 residues. CDR3 in amino acids: CASSLNPGTGGRYSNQPQHF. The CDR3, as DNA: TGTGCCAGCAGTTTGAATCCCGGGACAGGAGGCCGATATAGCAATCAGCCCCAGCATTTT.

This clone was picked up one time. The chain links TRBV4-1 to TRBJ2-3; TRBD1 is a possible D gene (6 bases). This CDR3 contains 15 residues. Germline V gives CDR1 MGHRA, CDR2 YSYEKL. The ends were cut back, 4 bases at V and 2 bases at J, with 13 bases in the middle. CDR3 protein: CASSRLTGLTDTQYF. Here the CDR3 DNA reads TGCGCCAGCAGCCGACTGACAGGCCTCACAGATACGCAGTATTTT.

The chain couples TRBV9 to TRBJ2-3; the D is unclear. This CDR3 region has 14 residues. The ends were cut back, 1 base at V and 2 bases at J, with 8 bases in the middle. Germline V lookup: CDR1 SGDLS, CDR2 YYNGEE. The CDR3 reads CASSVKAYTDTQYF. DNA of the CDR3: TGTGCCAGCAGCGTAAAAGCCTACACAGATACGCAGTATTTT.

The chain recombines TRBV14 with TRBJ2-7; D remains unclear. There are 14 residues in the CDR3. Trimming cost V 6 bases and J 0 bases, with 12 bases left between them. The germline V gene has CDR1 SGHDN and CDR2 FVKESK. The CDR3 bases are TGTGCCAGCAGGCGGACGGCGAGCTCCTACGAGCAGTACTTC. This gives the protein CASRRTASSYEQYF.

The chain recombines TRBV7-9 with TRBJ1-1, with D unclear. Germline-derived CDR1 and CDR2 are SEHNR and FQNEAQ (reference sequence). The CDR3 length is 15 residues. V lost 5 bases and J lost 0, with 13 bases in between. Here the CDR3 DNA reads TGTGCCAGCAGCCCTAAGGTCCGTCTGAACACTGAAGCTTTCTTT. As protein: CASSPKVRLNTEAFF.

This chain uses TRBV4-3 with TRBJ1-2; D ambiguous. V was cut by 0 bases and J by 3 bases, with 11 bases left in between. In germline, CDR1 is LGHNA, CDR2 YSLEER. This CDR3 is 15 amino acids long. The CDR3 protein is CASSQDRSLHYGYTF. CDR3 in DNA: TGCGCCAGCAGCCAAGACAGAAGTCTCCACTATGGCTACACCTTC.

This chain uses TRBV10-2 with TRBJ1-1, with TRBD1 as a possible D gene (6 bases). Trimming cost V 5 bases and J 5 bases, with 9 bases left between them. The CDR3 contains 12 residues. The V gene's germline CDR1 is WSHSY and CDR2 SAAADI. CDR3 region: CASSFRGTEAFF. The CDR3 DNA follows: TGCGCCAGCAGTTTCAGGGGAACTGAAGCTTTCTTT.

The V gene is TRBV10-1, the J gene TRBJ1-3; no reliable D call. The CDR3 is 17 amino acids. Looked up from germline, CDR1 is WNHNN and CDR2 is SYGVQD (reference sequence). Trimming stripped 1 base from V and 1 base from J, with 14 bases between. The CDR3 spells CASSEFSAPLSGNTIYF. The CDR3, as DNA: TGCGCCAGCAGTGAGTTCTCCGCACCCTTGTCTGGAAACACCATATATTTT.